Below, one T cell receptor (beta chain) is given with its context. Its specific antigen is unknown. Base qualities were left out, and no much larger clone turns up one base away. The sample is drawn from a study of T cell responses to AZD1222 COVID-19 vaccine (dated by TCRdb to the early 2020s). Regarding the study in general: AZD1222 recipients whose second dose came at about 4 weeks and those whose second dose came at about 12 weeks were combined into one group, since spike-specific TCR depth and breadth did not differ between the two schedules. A total of approximately 240 trial participants underwent TCR sequencing, of whom approximately 210 received two doses of AZD1222 and about 26 received two doses of the MenACWY control vaccine. Trial participants were enrolled by age into subgroups of 18-55, 56-69 and 70-plus years, and 148, 28 and 57 TCR-sequenced participants, respectively, were included in these subgroups.

In the germline V gene, CDR1 corresponds to SQVTM and CDR2 to ANQGSEA. V and J lose 5 bases and 4 bases, and a span of 6 bases separates them. The CDR3 goes from the cysteine to the phenylalanine over 11 residues. The only DNA kept is the CDR3, 33 bases in frame from the first base. The CDR3 regions of human TCRbeta chains were analyzed by immunosequencing. The paper's processing steps were these. TCRs in the repertoires were matched against a reference library of SARS-CoV-2-specific TCRs that had been generated with the MIRA antigen-specificity platform. Breadth was defined as the fraction of unique TCRs that were SARS-CoV-2-associated, and depth was defined as the fraction of total T cells that were SARS-CoV-2-associated. Using the MIRA data, each spike-specific TCR was mapped to the spike region that the TCR reacts to and placed in a CD4 or CD8 class. Log10-transformed breadth and depth values were compared by one-way ANOVA with Sidak's multiple comparisons tests. The table was pulled from immuneACCESS by TCRdb, which kept in-frame rearrangements only. Such tables lose some clones; where checked, under half of the loss comes from unresolved V genes, and the rest has no known cause. That table is the source of V, J and clone size, and D and trimming were worked out from the DNA. The table for this sample lists roughly 100,000 clones; more than 90% of them were counted only once. In total, the top ten clones hold about 1.2% of the sample.

What the authors observed across the whole study: Conclusions about previously exposed vaccinees were limited because only six AZD1222 recipients were SARS-CoV-2 seropositive at baseline. No day 14 peak-response samples were available, so repertoires were characterized only after the peak T cell response. After two AZD1222 doses, both the breadth and the depth of spike-specific TCRs were significantly higher than at day 0 and than in MenACWY recipients. In the small 56-69-year group, the increase in depth fell short of significance, most likely because of low power. Participants were mostly white British and included more females than males, and it was suggested by the authors that clonal diversity may have been underestimated. Reportedly, close to half of the unique spike-specific TCRs recognized epitopes lying outside the regions that are mutated in the B.1.351 and B.1.1.7 variants. CD4 TCRs associated with the vaccine covered the entire spike protein, and the dominant responses were in regions 160-218 and 743-854.

Sample time point, as interpreted from the label and publication: baseline before first vaccination. Samples from vaccinated people were obtained from the UK trials COV001 and COV002, which included a single-blind randomized controlled phase 2/3 trial of AZD1222 (ChAdOx1 nCoV-19) in healthy adults. Trial participant PBMC samples were collected at day 0 and day 28 after the second dose for TCRbeta chain sequencing. The receptor chain draws on TRBV29-1 and TRBJ2-1; the D gene is unclear. The origin of this receptor is an adult in good health. The sample here was peripheral blood, taken on day 0 of AZD1222 vaccination. The DNA sequence is given as TGCAGCGTTCGCCTTTACAATGAGCAGTTCTTC. Translated, this gives CSVRLYNEQFF.